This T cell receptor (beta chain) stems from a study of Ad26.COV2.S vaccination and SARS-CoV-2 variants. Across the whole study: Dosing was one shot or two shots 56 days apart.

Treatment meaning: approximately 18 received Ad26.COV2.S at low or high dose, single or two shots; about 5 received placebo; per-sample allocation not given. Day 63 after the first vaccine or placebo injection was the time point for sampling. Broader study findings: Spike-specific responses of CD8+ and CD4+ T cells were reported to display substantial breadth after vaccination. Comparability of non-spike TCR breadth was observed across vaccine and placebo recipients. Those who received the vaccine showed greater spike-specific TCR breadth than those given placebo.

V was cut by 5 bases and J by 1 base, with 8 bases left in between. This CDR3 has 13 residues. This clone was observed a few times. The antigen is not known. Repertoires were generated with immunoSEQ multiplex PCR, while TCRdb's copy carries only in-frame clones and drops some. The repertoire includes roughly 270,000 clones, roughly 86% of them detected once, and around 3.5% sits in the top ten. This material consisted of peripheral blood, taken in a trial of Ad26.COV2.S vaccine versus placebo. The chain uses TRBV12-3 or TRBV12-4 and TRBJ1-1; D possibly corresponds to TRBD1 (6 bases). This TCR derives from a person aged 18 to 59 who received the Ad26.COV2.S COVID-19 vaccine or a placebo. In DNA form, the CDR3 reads TGTGCCAGCAGTAGACAGGAGAACACTGAAGCTTTCTTT. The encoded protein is CASSRQENTEAFF.